This note documents a single T cell receptor beta chain sequence. Its antigen is currently unknown. In TCRdb, the 5' RACE reads were re-called with MiXCR into one record per CDR3 protein. The sample lists about 300,000 distinct CDR3 sequences; 9% to 15% were seen once. The data are from a study of identical twins. The V gene end was trimmed by 7 bases and the J gene end by 0 bases; junction bases not matched to a gene: 14. The CDR3 covers 18 residues. Germline V gene lookup returns CDR1 MNHEY and CDR2 SMNVEV (reference sequence). Overall study results and limits: The more abundant beta clonotypes in cord blood had fewer insertions, and memory repertoires did not show this.

These same data were also listed under a study on yellow fever vaccine responses in identical twins.

This receptor was obtained from a woman aged 18-29 years in good health. What was sequenced was CD8+ T cells sorted from blood. J is TRBJ2-7 and V is TRBV27; 11 bases align to TRBD2. This CDR3 is CASKGSGTSGTHSYEQYF. The CDR3, as DNA: TGTGCCAGCAAAGGATCCGGGACTAGCGGAACCCACTCCTACGAGCAGTACTTC.